The 29 T cell receptor beta chains below were found in one sample sequenced in a study of Graves' ophthalmopathy and Graves' hyperthyroidism. Amplified material comprised TCR beta CDR3 regions derived from RNA transcripts. The library came from an HTBI-primed first-round RT-PCR and a second-round multiplex PCR. TCRdb re-analysed the multiplex PCR reads in MiXCR, keeping a single row per CDR3 protein. The sample consists of 170,000 or so distinct CDR3 sequences, approximately 40% of them appearing once. Sequenced material: peripheral blood. The receptors here all came from a man aged 25 to 40 with Graves' ophthalmopathy.

This chain joins TRBV12-3 or TRBV12-4 and TRBJ2-5, with unresolved D. The V end lost 6 bases, the J end lost 4 bases, and 9 bases lay between the germline ends. The CDR3 runs to 12 residues. The CDR3 spells CASRVRGETQYF. The CDR3 bases are TGTGCCAGCAGGGTCCGTGGAGAGACCCAGTACTTC.

V usage is TRBV6-1 and J usage is TRBJ1-5; the D is unclear. Deletions cut 6 bases from V and 0 bases from J, with 12 bases between. The CDR3 spans 15 residues. Germline CDR1 MNHNS, CDR2 SASEGT. The CDR3 here is CASRAGPYSNQPQHF. DNA for the CDR3: TGTGCCAGCAGGGCCGGACCTTATAGCAATCAGCCCCAGCATTTT.

In this sample, this clonotype turned up many times. The chain uses TRBV5-1 and TRBJ1-1, with TRBD1 identical over 7 bases. Germline CDR1 is SGHRS and CDR2 is YFSETQ. The trim removed 3 bases at V and 2 bases at J, leaving 7 bases unmatched. The CDR3 totals 15 residues. CDR3: CASSYWTGANTEAFF. CDR3 DNA sequence: TGCGCCAGCAGCTACTGGACAGGAGCCAACACTGAAGCTTTCTTT.

CDR3 bases: TGTGCCAGCAGTGAACAAAGTGGGACGGGAGAGACCCAGTACTTC. It codes for CASSEQSGTGETQYF. This chain uses TRBV6-1 with TRBJ2-5, with D perhaps assigned TRBD1 or TRBD2 (5 bases each). Trimming left V 2 bases short and J 4 bases short, with 14 bases between. Germline assignment: CDR1 MNHNS and CDR2 SASEGT. The CDR3 length is 15 residues.

The genes are TRBV6-5 and TRBJ1-2, with D possibly being TRBD1 (6 bases). The CDR3 spans 14 residues. The germline CDR1 and CDR2 sequences are MNHEY and SVGAGI. V gave up 4 bases and J gave up 0 bases, with 9 bases separating them. The CDR3 bases are TGTGCCAGCAGTTTACAGGGTACTAACTATGGCTACACCTTC. This gives the protein CASSLQGTNYGYTF.

The V and J genes are TRBV6-1 and TRBJ1-2; D gene ambiguous. CDR1 and CDR2 from the germline V gene are MNHNS and SASEGT. The CDR3 is 13 amino acids. Trimming took off 3 bases at V and 3 bases at J, with 8 bases between the two ends. CDR3 DNA sequence: TGTGCCAGCAGTGACGGACCCGACTATGGCTACACCTTC. Translated, it gives CASSDGPDYGYTF.

This chain joins TRBV6-2 or TRBV6-3 and TRBJ1-1; no reliable D call. CDR3 length: 13 residues. The germline gives CDR1 MNHEY, CDR2 SVGEGT. V lost 4 bases and J lost 2, with 8 bases in between. The CDR3 DNA is TGTGCCAGCAGTTTGATGGATAACACTGAAGCTTTCTTT. Amino acid sequence: CASSLMDNTEAFF.

This clonotype came up many times. V and J are TRBV6-5 and TRBJ1-3, with D possibly being TRBD1 (5 bases). Per the germline V gene, CDR1 is MNHEY and CDR2 is SVGAGI. V was trimmed by 6 bases and J by 4 bases, leaving 16 bases between them. The CDR3 length is 15 residues. CDR3 bases: TGTGCCAGCAGCTTATCTGGGGACTCCGGAAACACCATATATTTT. Translated: CASSLSGDSGNTIYF.

This sequence joins TRBV30 and TRBJ2-5; perhaps TRBD1 as D (5 bases). The CDR3 contains 12 residues. In germline, CDR1 is GTSNPN, CDR2 SVGIG (reference sequence). CDR3 sequence: CAHSGFGETQYF. The CDR3 nucleotides are TGTGCTCACTCAGGGTTCGGGGAGACCCAGTACTTC.

There are many counts of this clonotype. The rearrangement links TRBV6-4 to TRBJ1-2, with no clear D. Germline V gene data show CDR1 as MRHNA and CDR2 as SNTAGT. CDR3 size: 13 residues. The V end lost 6 bases, the J end lost 6 bases, and 14 bases lay between the germline ends. CDR3 sequence (DNA): TGTGCCAGCAGCGGTGAATCCTTGAATGGCTACACCTTC. Its protein is CASSGESLNGYTF.

This chain joins TRBV6-5 and TRBJ2-7; D is unresolved. Per germline, CDR1 MNHEY and CDR2 SVGAGI. This CDR3 spans 16 amino acids. Trimming shortened V by 0 bases and J by 6 bases, and 18 bases separated the two germline ends. This chain's CDR3 is CASSYSNEPLIGEQYF. The CDR3 DNA reads TGTGCCAGCAGTTACTCGAATGAACCCCTAATCGGCGAGCAGTACTTC.

This clonotype was observed at least ten times. The rearrangement uses TRBV6-5 and TRBJ2-3; weak D call: TRBD2 (6 bases). In germline, CDR1 is MNHEY, CDR2 SVGAGI. This CDR3 spans 16 amino acids. Between the trimmed V and J ends, which lost 4 bases and 0 bases, there was a span of 14 bases. The CDR3 sequence is CASSSPVSGSTDTQYF. DNA for the CDR3: TGTGCCAGCAGTTCTCCAGTTAGCGGAAGCACAGATACGCAGTATTTT.

The chain carries TRBV28 and TRBJ2-7; tentative D call: TRBD1 (5 bases). CDR3 length: 12 residues. CDR1 and CDR2 from the germline V gene are MDHEN and SYDVKM. The germline V and J ends were trimmed by 3 bases and 5 bases, with 8 bases remaining between them. CDR3 in amino acids: CASSLKGNEQYF. As DNA, the CDR3 is TGTGCCAGCAGTTTGAAGGGGAACGAGCAGTACTTC.

This clonotype was seen repeatedly, ten times or more. In DNA, the CDR3 is TGTGCCAGCAGTGGATCCGGGGGGAGCTCCTACGAGCAGTACTTC. As protein: CASSGSGGSSYEQYF. The rearrangement joins TRBV27 to TRBJ2-7; TRBD2 matches at 7 bases. The CDR3 extends over 15 amino acids. The germline V gene has CDR1 MNHEY and CDR2 SMNVEV (reference sequence). J gave up 0 bases and V 5 bases, and 7 bases lay outside the gene matches.

V is TRBV28 and J is TRBJ1-6; possible D gene TRBD1, 5 bases. This CDR3 contains 12 residues. Germline V gene lookup returns CDR1 MDHEN and CDR2 SYDVKM. V was cut by 6 bases and J by 12 bases, with 12 bases left in between. The CDR3 region has the DNA TGTGCCAGCAGCTCAGGGTTGGGACCCCTCCACTTT. It is translated as CASSSGLGPLHF.

This clonotype was found many times. The chain links TRBV30 to TRBJ1-1, with 9 bases identical to TRBD1. In germline, CDR1 is GTSNPN, CDR2 SVGIG (reference sequence). The CDR3 has 14 amino acids. Germline trimming cut 5 bases from V and 0 bases from J; bases unmatched to any gene: 4. The CDR3 is CAWDRGYMNTEAFF. The CDR3 DNA sequence: TGTGCCTGGGACAGGGGGTATATGAACACTGAAGCTTTCTTT.

This clonotype was seen only a few times. The gene calls are TRBV4-1 and TRBJ1-1; D is unclear. Germline assignment: CDR1 MGHRA and CDR2 YSYEKL. The CDR3 extends over 14 amino acids. The V end was cut by 4 bases, the J end by 2 bases, with 11 bases between. As DNA, the CDR3 is TGCGCCAGCAGCCGACAACAAGTAAACACTGAAGCTTTCTTT. Its translation: CASSRQQVNTEAFF.

This clonotype has only one observation. This chain uses TRBV20-1 with TRBJ1-1; TRBD1 matches at 7 bases. J was trimmed by 1 base and V by 4 bases; bases with no gene match: 6. The CDR3 covers 14 residues. Looked up from germline, CDR1 is DFQATT and CDR2 is SNEGSKA (reference sequence). CDR3 in DNA: TGCAGTGCTAAAAAGGGGGCCGAGAACACTGAAGCTTTCTTT. This sequence encodes CSAKKGAENTEAFF.

The chain employs TRBV28 and TRBJ1-5; D unresolved. Between the trimmed V and J ends, which lost 5 bases and 6 bases, there was a span of 8 bases. This CDR3 comprises 12 residues. In germline, CDR1 is MDHEN, CDR2 SYDVKM. This CDR3 reads CASSHDGQPQHF. The DNA for the CDR3 is TGTGCCAGCAGTCATGACGGTCAGCCCCAGCATTTT.

This clonotype showed up many times. J is TRBJ1-1 and V is TRBV6-1; 7 positions agree with TRBD1. The CDR3 is 13 amino acids. Germline V CDR1 and CDR2: MNHNS, SASEGT. The ends lost 5 bases at V and 6 bases at J; junction bases unmatched: 6. The CDR3 is CASSLGGGSEAFF. The DNA for the CDR3 is TGTGCCAGCAGTCTAGGGGGCGGGTCTGAAGCTTTCTTT.

This clonotype was found many times. V and J are TRBV28 and TRBJ1-2; D is unresolved. The CDR3 has 14 residues. Germline-derived CDR1 and CDR2 are MDHEN and SYDVKM. Trimming pared 5 bases from V and 5 bases from J, leaving 15 bases between. Here the CDR3 reads CASSPPGLLYGYTF. CDR3 nucleotides: TGTGCCAGCAGTCCCCCGGGCCTTCTATATGGCTACACCTTC.

This clonotype has ten or more counts. The CDR3 sequence is CASILFKNTEAFF. CDR3 DNA sequence: TGTGCCAGCATCTTGTTTAAGAACACTGAAGCTTTCTTT. The gene calls are TRBV6-5 and TRBJ1-1; D remains ambiguous. This CDR3 region has 13 residues. V was pared by 7 bases and J by 1 base, with 10 bases between. The germline V gene has CDR1 MNHEY and CDR2 SVGAGI.

The genes are TRBV12-3 or TRBV12-4 and TRBJ2-7, with D perhaps TRBD2 (5 bases). V dropped 5 bases and J dropped 2 bases, with 16 bases sitting between them. The length of the CDR3 is 15 residues. The CDR3 coding sequence is TGTGCCAGCAGTCCCCTGTTGAGGGAGCCCTACGAGCAGTACTTC. The encoded protein is CASSPLLREPYEQYF.

The chain recombines TRBV6-2 or TRBV6-3 with TRBJ2-2; TRBD1 aligns across 12 bases. With 5 bases clipped from V and 3 bases from J, the junction kept 7 bases outside the gene matches. Germline CDR1 MNHEY, CDR2 SVGEGT. This CDR3 has 17 amino acids. CDR3 coding DNA: TGTGCCAGCAGTCCTGCTGGGACAGGGGGCGACACCGGGGAGCTGTTTTTT. Its protein is CASSPAGTGGDTGELFF.

This clonotype has a count of ten or more. The chain is built from TRBV6-1 and TRBJ2-2; perhaps TRBD2 as D (5 bases). This CDR3 contains 13 residues. V lost 8 bases and J lost 4, with 11 bases in between. CDR1 MNHNS and CDR2 SASEGT come from the germline V gene. The CDR3 region is CASHNEGTGELFF. CDR3 bases: TGTGCCAGCCACAACGAGGGCACCGGGGAGCTGTTTTTT.

The chain has TRBV6-2 or TRBV6-3 and TRBJ1-3; possibly TRBD1 for D (6 bases). This CDR3 contains 14 residues. The germline V gene has CDR1 MNHEY and CDR2 SVGEGT. Trimming left V 7 bases short and J 4 bases short, with 14 bases between. In DNA, the CDR3 is TGTGCCAGCACCGACAGGAGGTTCGGAAACACCATATATTTT. The encoded protein is CASTDRRFGNTIYF.

The rearrangement links TRBV7-3 to TRBJ1-6; no definite D call. The CDR3 length is 13 residues. The germline gives CDR1 SGHTA, CDR2 FQGTGA. Trimming removed 6 bases from V and 10 bases from J, with 13 bases in between. The CDR3, as DNA: TGTGCCAGCAGTTCCCTGGCTGGGTCACCCCTCCACTTT. This sequence encodes CASSSLAGSPLHF.

The chain recombines TRBV27 with TRBJ1-2, with D perhaps matching TRBD1 (6 bases). Germline V CDR1 and CDR2: MNHEY, SMNVEV (reference sequence). The CDR3 is 11 amino acids. V was shortened by 3 bases and J by 14 bases, with 13 bases between the two germline ends. The CDR3 nucleotides read TGTGCCAGCAGTTTGCCCACAGGGAAAACCTTC. Translating it yields CASSLPTGKTF.

The chain has TRBV18 and TRBJ2-2; D ambiguous. V lost 2 bases, J lost 7 bases, and 14 bases lay in between. The CDR3 consists of 15 residues. Germline V gene lookup returns CDR1 KGHSH and CDR2 LQKENI. The CDR3 loop reads CASSPGQSGIGELFF. The CDR3 DNA reads TGTGCCAGCTCACCAGGCCAGTCCGGCATCGGGGAGCTGTTTTTT.